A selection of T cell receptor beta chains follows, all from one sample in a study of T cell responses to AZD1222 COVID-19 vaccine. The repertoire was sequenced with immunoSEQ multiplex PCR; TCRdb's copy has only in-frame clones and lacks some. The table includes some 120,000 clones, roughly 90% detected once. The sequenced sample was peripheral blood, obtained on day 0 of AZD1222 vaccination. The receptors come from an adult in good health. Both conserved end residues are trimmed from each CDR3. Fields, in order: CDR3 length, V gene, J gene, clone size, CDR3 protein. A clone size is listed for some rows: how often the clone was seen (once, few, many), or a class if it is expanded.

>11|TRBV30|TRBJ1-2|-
AWSVEAYYGYT
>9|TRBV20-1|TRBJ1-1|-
SADQGVEAF
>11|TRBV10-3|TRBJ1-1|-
AIREQPNTEAF
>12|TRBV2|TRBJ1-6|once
ASSGDRGNSPLH
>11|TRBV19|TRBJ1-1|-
ASSITDGGEAF
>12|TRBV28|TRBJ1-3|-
ASRKTGGFSTIY
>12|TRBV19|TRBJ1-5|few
ASWGRQFNQPQH
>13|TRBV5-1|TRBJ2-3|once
ASSMTSTSTDTQY
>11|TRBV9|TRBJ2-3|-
ASSAWVKDTQY
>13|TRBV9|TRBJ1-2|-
ASSVATGIMYGYT
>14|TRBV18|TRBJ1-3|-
ASSPPETYSGNTIY
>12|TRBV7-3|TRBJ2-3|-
ASSLSAGTDTQY
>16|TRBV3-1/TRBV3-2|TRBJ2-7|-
ASSQERLAGSPSVEQY
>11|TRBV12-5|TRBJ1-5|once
ASGFGGGQPQH
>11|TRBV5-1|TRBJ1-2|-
ASSPGQGGGYT
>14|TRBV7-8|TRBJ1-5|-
ASSSSGTYGNQPQH
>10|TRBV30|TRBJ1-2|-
AWRGFRYGYT
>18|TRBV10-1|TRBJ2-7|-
ASTPKARPGLAGGRYEQY
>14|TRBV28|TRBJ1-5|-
ASTTPLGQSNQPQH
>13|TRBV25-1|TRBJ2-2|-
ASSGMTGTPGELF
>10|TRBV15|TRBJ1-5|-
ATSSKDQPQH
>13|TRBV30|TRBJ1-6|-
AWSGGQGSRTPLH
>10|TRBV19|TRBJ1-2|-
ASISRGYGYT
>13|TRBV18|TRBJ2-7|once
ASSLLGTGSYEQY
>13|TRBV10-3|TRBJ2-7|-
AITGGSGHSYEQY
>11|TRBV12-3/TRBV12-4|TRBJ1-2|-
ASTRTGGQGYT
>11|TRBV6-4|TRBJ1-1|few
ASSDQPNTEAF
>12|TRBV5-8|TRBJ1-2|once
ASRHRGTEYGYT
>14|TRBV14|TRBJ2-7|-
ASSKLPGRTSYEQY
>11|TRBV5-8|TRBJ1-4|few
ASSPRGREKLF
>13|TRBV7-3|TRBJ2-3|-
ASSPNREMGDLQY
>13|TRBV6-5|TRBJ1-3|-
ASSALRDSGNTIY
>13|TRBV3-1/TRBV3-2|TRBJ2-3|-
ASSYFQDPTDTQY
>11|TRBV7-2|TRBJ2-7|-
ASQGLYPYEQY
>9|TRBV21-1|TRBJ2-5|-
ASRGQETQY
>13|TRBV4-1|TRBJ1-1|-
ASSHPRGVNTEAF
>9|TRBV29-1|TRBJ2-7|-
SVGADSSRY
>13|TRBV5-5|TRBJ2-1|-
ASSLSLAAYNEQF
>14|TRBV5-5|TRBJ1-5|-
ASSLGGAGGNQPQH
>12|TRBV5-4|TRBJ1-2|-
ATILWGAPWGYT
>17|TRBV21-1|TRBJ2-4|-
ASSKSMGLAAIAKNIQY
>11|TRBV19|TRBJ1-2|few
ASSPPEEYGYT
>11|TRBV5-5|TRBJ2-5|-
ASSLLNKETQY
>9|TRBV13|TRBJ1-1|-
ASSWGTGAF
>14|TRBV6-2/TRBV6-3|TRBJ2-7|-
ASSPGTGQGSYEQY
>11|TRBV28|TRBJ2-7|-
ASSPGSTGEQY
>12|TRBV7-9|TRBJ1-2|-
ASTPGLLNYGYT
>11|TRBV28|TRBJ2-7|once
ASRGRGFYEQY
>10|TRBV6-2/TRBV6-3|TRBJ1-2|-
ATSGDGYGYT
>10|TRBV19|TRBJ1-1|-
ASARRGTEAF
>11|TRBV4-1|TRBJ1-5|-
ASSLGGDQPQH
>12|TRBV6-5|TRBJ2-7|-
ASHPAIVTGDQY
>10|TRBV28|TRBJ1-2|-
ASSWPSGVKT
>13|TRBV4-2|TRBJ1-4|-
ASSQEWRVNEKLF
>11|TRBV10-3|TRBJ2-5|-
AISDRRAETQY
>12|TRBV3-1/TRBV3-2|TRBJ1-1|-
ASSPPEGHTEAF
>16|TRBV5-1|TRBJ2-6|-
ASSLGGSPGSGANVLT
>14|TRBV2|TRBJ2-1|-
ASRAQGGFSYNEQF
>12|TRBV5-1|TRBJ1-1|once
ASSFGGGDTEAF
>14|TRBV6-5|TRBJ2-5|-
ASSYSGGRGQETQY